These 8 T cell receptor beta chains were all obtained from the same sample, sequenced in a study of T cells in Graves' hyperthyroidism and ophthalmopathy. The source material, RNA transcripts, was used to amplify TCR beta CDR3 regions. HTBI primers were employed in a first-round RT-PCR of the TCR CDR3. TCRdb analysed the multiplex PCR reads with MiXCR anew, one entry per CDR3 protein. The table includes about 96,000 distinct CDR3 sequences, roughly 56% detected once. Material for sequencing was blood. The origin of the receptors is a woman aged 40-49 years with Graves' hyperthyroidism.

This clonotype has at least ten counts. V and J are TRBV19 and TRBJ2-5; 8 bases agree with TRBD1. The V gene's germline CDR1 is LNHDA and CDR2 SQIVND (reference sequence). Trimming removed 6 bases from V and 5 bases from J; junction bases left unmatched: 5. The CDR3 is 13 amino acids. DNA for the CDR3: TGTGCCAGTAGCAGGACAGGGAGCGAGACCCAGTACTTC. This sequence encodes CASSRTGSETQYF.

The V and J genes are TRBV7-9 and TRBJ1-1; no clear D gene. The CDR3 sequence is 12 residues long. Per the germline V gene, CDR1 is SEHNR and CDR2 is FQNEAQ (reference sequence). The V end was cut by 4 bases, the J end by 11 bases, with 14 bases between. The CDR3 DNA follows: TGTGCCAGCAGCTCGGTCGGATTTGGGGCTTTCTTT. Translating gives CASSSVGFGAFF. The whole variable domain, filled in from reference TRBV7-9 and TRBJ1-1, reads DTGVSQNPRHKITKRGQNVTFRCDPISEHNRLYWYRQTLGQGPEFLTYFQNEAQLEKSRLLSDRFSAERPKGSFSTLEIQRTEQGDSAMYLCASSSVGFGAFFGQGTRLTVV.

The CDR3, as DNA: TGTGCCACCAGCACGGGGGGGGTGATGACCCAGTACTTC. Its protein product is CATSTGGVMTQYF. This chain joins TRBV15 and TRBJ2-5, with 8 nucleotides matching TRBD2. The ends lost 4 bases at V and 7 bases at J; junction bases unmatched: 5. This CDR3 region has 13 residues. CDR1 LNHNV and CDR2 YYDKDF come from the germline V gene (reference sequence).

V is TRBV29-1 and J is TRBJ1-3; tentative D call: TRBD1 (6 bases). Looked up from germline, CDR1 is SQVTM and CDR2 is ANQGSEA. The CDR3 runs to 13 residues. The V gene lost 6 bases and the J gene lost 5 bases, with 14 bases spanning the gap. In DNA, the CDR3 is TGCAGCGTCGAGGGGGGAGAGAGAAACACCATATATTTT. Translating gives CSVEGGERNTIYF.

A remark on this clonotype: An end of the junction differs from the germline gene, which may be a read error. V usage is TRBV7-8 and J usage is TRBJ2-5; 8 nucleotides align to TRBD2. The V gene's germline CDR1 is SGHVS and CDR2 FQNEAQ. This CDR3 is 15 amino acids long. The chain's CDR3 is CASSSGGGLQEAQYF. CDR3 nucleotides: TGTGCCAGCAGCTCGGGGGGGGGCCTCCAAGAGGCCCAGTACTTC.

This clonotype was counted at least ten times. The chain couples TRBV9 to TRBJ1-6; D not resolved. With 6 bases removed from V and 6 bases from J, the gap between germline ends came to 13 bases. The CDR3 covers 14 residues. Germline loops: CDR1 SGDLS, CDR2 YYNGEE. CDR3 sequence: CASNPGFGNSPLHF. DNA of the CDR3: TGTGCCAGCAACCCTGGCTTTGGTAATTCACCCCTCCACTTT.

On this clonotype: Compared with germline, one end of the junction differs, possibly owing to a read error. V gene TRBV29-1 combines with J gene TRBJ2-5; possibly TRBD1 or TRBD2 for D (5 bases each). The CDR3 is made up of 11 amino acids. Germline CDR1 SQVTM, CDR2 ANQGSEA. CDR3 residues: CSIEGRETQYF. CDR3 nucleotide sequence: TGCAGCATTGAGGGGAGAGAGACCCAGTACTTC.

The sample holds many counts of this clonotype. V and J are TRBV5-1 and TRBJ2-7, with D perhaps matching TRBD2 (6 bases). Looked up from germline, CDR1 is SGHRS and CDR2 is YFSETQ. Trimming pared 7 bases from V and 0 bases from J, leaving 14 bases between. This CDR3 spans 14 amino acids. This CDR3 is CASRRDWDSYEQYF. The CDR3 nucleotides are TGCGCCAGCCGTCGGGACTGGGACTCCTACGAGCAGTACTTC.